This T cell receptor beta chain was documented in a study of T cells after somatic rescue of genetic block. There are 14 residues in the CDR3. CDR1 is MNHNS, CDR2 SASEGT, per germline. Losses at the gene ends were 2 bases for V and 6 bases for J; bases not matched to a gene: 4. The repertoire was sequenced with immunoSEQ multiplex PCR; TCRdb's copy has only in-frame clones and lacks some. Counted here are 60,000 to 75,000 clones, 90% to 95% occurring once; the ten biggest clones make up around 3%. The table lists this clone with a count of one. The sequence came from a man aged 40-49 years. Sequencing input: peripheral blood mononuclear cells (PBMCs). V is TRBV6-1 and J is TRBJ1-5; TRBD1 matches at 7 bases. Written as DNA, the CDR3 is TGTGCCAGCAGTGAAAGGGGGCGCACTCAGCCCCAGCATTTT. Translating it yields CASSERGRTQPQHF.